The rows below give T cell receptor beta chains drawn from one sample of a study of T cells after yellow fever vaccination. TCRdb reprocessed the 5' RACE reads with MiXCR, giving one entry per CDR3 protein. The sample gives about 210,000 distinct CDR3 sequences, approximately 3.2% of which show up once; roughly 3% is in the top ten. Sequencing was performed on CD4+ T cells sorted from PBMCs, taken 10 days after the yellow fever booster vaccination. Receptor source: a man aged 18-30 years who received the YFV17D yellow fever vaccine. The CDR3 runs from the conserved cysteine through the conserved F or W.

CDR3: CASSLPDREDMNTEAFF; length: 17; V: TRBV27
CDR3: CASSQGGFGEAFF; length: 13; V: TRBV3-1
CDR3: CASSQVSAGNTIYF; length: 14; V: TRBV4-3
CDR3: CSAPTGSEQYF; length: 11; V: TRBV20-1
CDR3: CSAEGFRGANYGYTF; length: 15; V: TRBV29-1
CDR3: CASSRIPHQETQYF; length: 14; V: TRBV5-1
CDR3: CASRPQGAGGTDTQYF; length: 16; V: TRBV28
CDR3: CASSPAVGTQYF; length: 12; V: TRBV12-3/TRBV12-4
CDR3: CASLDQGRKAFF; length: 12; V: TRBV25-1
CDR3: CASSRTSDNEQIF; length: 13; V: TRBV7-3
CDR3: CAITEGSLNYGYTF; length: 14; V: TRBV10-3
CDR3: CASRPQGSNEKLFF; length: 14; V: TRBV5-1